The entry that follows covers one TCR beta chain sequence. The CDR3 is made up of 15 amino acids. The V gene end was trimmed by 0 bases and the J gene end by 10 bases; junction bases not matched to a gene: 7. Germline CDR1 is MNHEY and CDR2 is SVGAGI. The data were obtained in a study of blood T cell repertoires in COVID-19. About the study: Nucleic acid was either cDNA or gDNA, and it came from T cells, B-cell-depleted T cells, or PBMCs.

Using immunoSEQ multiplex PCR, the repertoire was profiled, and TCRdb retains in-frame clones only, with some absent. The sample consists of some 290,000 clones, just over 90% of them appearing once. The sequenced sample consisted of PBMCs or T cells enriched from blood (not recorded which). The chain is built from TRBV6-5 and TRBJ1-4; TRBD1 aligns across 8 bases. The TCR originated in a woman aged 40 to 50 with acute COVID-19. In DNA, the CDR3 is TGTGCCAGCAGTTACTCGACAGGGGAATTGGGAAAACTGTTTTTT. Its translation is CASSYSTGELGKLFF.